The entry below gives a single T cell receptor (beta chain) sequence along with its context. There are 14 residues in the CDR3. The V and J ends lost 4 bases and 8 bases respectively, with 17 bases between them. From germline, CDR1 is MDHEN and CDR2 SYDVKM. Measured with immunoSEQ multiplex PCR; TCRdb has only the in-frame clones, and not every one. The repertoire has under 200,000 clones, about 82% of them found once; the top ten carry about 4.8%. The record originates from a study of blood T cell repertoires in COVID-19. Background on the study: Samples came from the United States, Italy and Spain, spanning acute and convalescent COVID-19.

The chain recombines TRBV28 with TRBJ1-2; D gene uncertain. The sample consisted of peripheral blood. The sequence came from a woman aged 30 to 39 with acute or convalescent COVID-19. CDR3 DNA sequence: TGTGCCAGCAGTTCCCTCTACGACTCCCCGGGCTACACCTTC. Residues: CASSSLYDSPGYTF.